Presented here are 19 T cell receptor beta chains from one specimen sequenced in a study of blood T cell repertoires in COVID-19 (dated by TCRdb to 2020 to 2022). Library construction relied on the immunoSEQ multiplex PCR assay. Entries here come from immuneACCESS through TCRdb and include only in-frame sequences with V and J called. Some clones fail to appear in such tables; in the studies checked, an unresolved V gene covers under half of the shortfall, and the cause of the remainder is unknown. This sample is represented by tens of thousands of clones; approximately 89% of them were singletons. Jointly, the top ten make up approximately 2% of the sample. Input material: peripheral blood. The receptors here all came from a man between 45 and 60 years old with acute or convalescent COVID-19.

J is TRBJ2-3 and V is TRBV6-5; D uncertain. V shed 8 bases and J shed 2 bases, with 8 bases lying between them. CDR3 length: 12 residues. From germline, CDR1 is MNHEY and CDR2 SVGAGI. The CDR3 loop reads CASGGPTDTQYF. For the CDR3, the DNA is TGTGCCAGCGGCGGTCCCACAGATACGCAGTATTTT.

The gene calls are TRBV19 and TRBJ2-5; 8 bases map to TRBD2. The germline V gene has CDR1 LNHDA and CDR2 SQIVND (reference sequence). The CDR3 runs to 14 residues. Trimming removed 1 base from V and 4 bases from J; junction bases left unmatched: 2. As DNA, the CDR3 is TGTGCCAGTAGTATAGCGGGAGGGCCAGAGACCCAGTACTTC. It yields the protein CASSIAGGPETQYF.

This sequence joins TRBV25-1 and TRBJ2-7; 9 bases match TRBD1. Per germline, CDR1 MGHDK and CDR2 SYGVNS. Unmatched junction bases numbered 4, after V lost 4 bases and J lost 0 bases. The CDR3 length is 15 residues. CDR3 in DNA: TGTGCCAGCAGTGCCCCGGGACAGGGCTCCTACGAGCAGTACTTC. Its protein is CASSAPGQGSYEQYF.

This chain uses TRBV5-6 with TRBJ2-5; 7 nucleotides line up with TRBD1. The V gene's germline CDR1 is SGHDT and CDR2 YYEEEE. V trimming: 4 bases; J trimming: 1 base; junction bases outside the gene matches: 10. There are 16 residues in the CDR3. CDR3 coding DNA: TGTGCCAGCAGCGACGTGACGTCAGGGGGCCAAGAGACCCAGTACTTC. It translates to CASSDVTSGGQETQYF.

The genes are TRBV7-9 and TRBJ2-2; D might be TRBD1 (6 bases). Trimming left V 6 bases short and J 3 bases short, with 17 bases between. The CDR3 has 16 residues. Germline CDR1 SEHNR, CDR2 FQNEAQ (reference sequence). The CDR3 spells CASRQVPGQYTGELFF. The CDR3 bases are TGTGCCAGCAGACAAGTACCCGGACAGTACACCGGGGAGCTGTTTTTT. The variable domain in full, with the rest retrieved from reference TRBV7-9 and TRBJ2-2, is DTGVSQNPRHKITKRGQNVTFRCDPISEHNRLYWYRQTLGQGPEFLTYFQNEAQLEKSRLLSDRFSAERPKGSFSTLEIQRTEQGDSAMYLCASRQVPGQYTGELFFGEGSRLTVL.

The chain joins TRBV5-1 to TRBJ1-2, with D possibly TRBD1 on 5 matching bases. V was cut by 0 bases and J by 6 bases, with 15 bases left in between. There are 15 residues in the CDR3. Germline V lookup: CDR1 SGHRS, CDR2 YFSETQ. DNA for the CDR3: TGCGCCAGCAGCTTGGAGCTCCAGGGTACGGATGGCTACACCTTC. Amino acids: CASSLELQGTDGYTF.

This clone was seen once. The rearrangement uses TRBV4-1 and TRBJ1-5, with 8 bases that match TRBD1. This CDR3 has 18 residues. The germline gives CDR1 MGHRA, CDR2 YSYEKL. V shed 0 bases, J shed 0 bases, and the junction held 7 bases outside the gene matches. The CDR3 protein is CASSQDQGADYSNQPQHF. The CDR3 DNA follows: TGCGCCAGCAGCCAAGATCAGGGGGCGGACTATAGCAATCAGCCCCAGCATTTT.

Here the CDR3 reads CASSPGQGYEQFF. The CDR3 DNA sequence: TGTGCCAGCAGCCCCGGACAGGGGTATGAGCAGTTCTTC. The gene calls are TRBV7-3 and TRBJ2-1, with TRBD1 matching over 9 bases. The J segment lost 8 bases and the V segment lost 5 bases, leaving 4 bases of the junction unmatched. CDR1 is SGHTA and CDR2 is FQGTGA in the germline V gene. This CDR3 has 13 residues.

This chain links TRBV19 with TRBJ1-6; tentatively, D is TRBD1 (5 bases). The germline V gene encodes CDR1 LNHDA and CDR2 SQIVND (reference sequence). V lost 5 bases, J lost 7 bases, and 18 bases lay in between. CDR3 length: 16 amino acids. CDR3: CASSPTGRGYNSPLHF. The CDR3 coding sequence is TGTGCCAGTAGTCCTACCGGCCGGGGGTACAATTCACCCCTCCACTTT.

The CDR3 DNA follows: TGTGCCAGCAGCTTGGAGGCGGGGGGTGGCACAGATACGCAGTATTTT. Translation: CASSLEAGGGTDTQYF. This chain uses TRBV5-8 with TRBJ2-3; 8 bases are shared with TRBD2. Unmatched junction bases numbered 4, after V lost 0 bases and J lost 1 base. The CDR3 is 16 amino acids. Germline lookup yields CDR1 SGHTS and CDR2 YDEGEE. Complete variable domain (other parts from reference TRBV5-8 and TRBJ2-3): EAGVTQSPTHLIKTRGQQATLRCSPISGHTSVYWYQQALGLGLQFLLWYDEGEERNRGNFPPRFSGRQFPNYSSELNVNALELEDSALYLCASSLEAGGGTDTQYFGPGTRLTVL.

The rearrangement uses TRBV19 and TRBJ2-2, with 12 bases identical to TRBD2. The CDR3 covers 15 residues. V was pared by 6 bases and J by 5 bases, with 4 bases of the junction left unmatched. From germline, CDR1 is LNHDA and CDR2 SQIVND (reference sequence). The DNA for the CDR3 is TGTGCCAGTAGGAGACTAGCGGGAGTAACCGGGGAGCTGTTTTTT. This encodes CASRRLAGVTGELFF.

This clone was seen a handful of times. The V call is TRBV28, the J call TRBJ1-1; 10 positions match TRBD1. This CDR3 region has 17 residues. Losses at the gene ends were 2 bases for V and 0 bases for J; bases not matched to a gene: 6. Germline assignment: CDR1 MDHEN and CDR2 SYDVKM. This CDR3 reads CASSLPGQGLLNTEAFF. CDR3 in DNA: TGTGCCAGCAGTTTACCGGGACAGGGGCTTCTGAACACTGAAGCTTTCTTT.

The chain has TRBV19 and TRBJ2-5, with a tentative D call TRBD1 (5 bases). This CDR3 is 13 amino acids long. Germline assignment: CDR1 LNHDA and CDR2 SQIVND (reference sequence). Deletions cut 3 bases from V and 5 bases from J, with 10 bases between. In DNA form, the CDR3 reads TGTGCCAGTAGTATCCACCCAGGGGAGACCCAGTACTTC. The encoded protein is CASSIHPGETQYF.

This clone appeared once. V usage is TRBV29-1 and J usage is TRBJ1-1; D might be TRBD1 (6 bases). This CDR3 has 12 amino acids. Trimming cost V 2 bases and J 5 bases, with 9 bases left between them. Germline CDR1 SQVTM, CDR2 ANQGSEA. CDR3 protein: CSVEPGVTEAFF. CDR3 sequence (DNA): TGCAGCGTTGAACCAGGGGTGACTGAAGCTTTCTTT.

CDR3 bases: TGTGCCAGCAGCCCCGGGGGGCTAGCGGCATTTTACGAGCAGTACTTC. Its translation is CASSPGGLAAFYEQYF. J is TRBJ2-7 and V is TRBV9; perhaps TRBD2 as D (7 bases). The V end was cut by 4 bases, the J end by 4 bases, with 21 bases between. Germline V gives CDR1 SGDLS, CDR2 YYNGEE. The CDR3 loop spans 16 amino acids.

This chain connects TRBV6-5 to TRBJ2-3; 9 bases map to TRBD1. The V gene end was trimmed by 6 bases and the J gene end by 4 bases; junction bases not matched to a gene: 8. Germline assignment: CDR1 MNHEY and CDR2 SVGAGI. The CDR3 consists of 15 residues. CDR3 DNA: TGTGCCAGCAGGGCGGACAGGGGTGGCCCAGATACGCAGTATTTT. Protein: CASRADRGGPDTQYF.

The chain is built from TRBV19 and TRBJ2-2; perhaps TRBD2 as D (5 bases). Germline values: CDR1 LNHDA, CDR2 SQIVND (reference sequence). The CDR3 is 13 amino acids. V gave up 6 bases and J gave up 4 bases, with 9 bases separating them. The CDR3 sequence is CASRARGTGELFF. The CDR3 region has the DNA TGTGCCAGTAGGGCCCGGGGCACCGGGGAGCTGTTTTTT.

V and J are TRBV11-2 and TRBJ1-1, with TRBD1 matching over 7 bases. Germline assignment: CDR1 SGHAT and CDR2 FQNNGV. The CDR3 has 13 residues. V lost 0 bases to trimming and J lost 9 bases; unmatched junction nucleotides: 4. This CDR3 reads CASSLDRGDKAFF. In nucleotides, the CDR3 is TGTGCCAGCAGCTTAGACAGGGGGGACAAAGCTTTCTTT.

As regards this clone: The junction departs from the called germline gene at one end, perhaps through a read error. The chain combines TRBV2 with TRBJ1-5; no clear D. The germline gives CDR1 SNHLY, CDR2 FYNNEI. The CDR3 extends over 15 amino acids. The CDR3 DNA reads as TGTGCCAGCAGCGAAGAGGCGGATAGCAATCAGCCCCAGCATTTT. Its protein is CASSEEADSNQPQHF.